Following are 30 T cell receptor beta chains from one sample sequenced in a study of regulatory T cells in long-lasting Graves disease. Through Arm-PCR of CDR3 regions and iRepertoire HTBI primers, TCR beta libraries were built. Each CDR3 protein gets one entry after TCRdb re-called the multiplex PCR reads with MiXCR. The sample holds about 200,000 distinct CDR3 sequences; 15% to 20% are singletons and the top ten take about 20%. Time point here: newly diagnosed GD, antithyroid drugs for less than 3 months. Researchers made the TCR library from RNA that was extracted from PBMCs. Sequences were derived from peripheral blood mononuclear cells (PBMCs), sampled at new diagnosis, from a patient treated with antithyroid drugs. These receptors all come from a female donor with Graves disease.

This clonotype was observed many times. V usage is TRBV19 and J usage is TRBJ2-7; 8 nucleotides align to TRBD1. V shed 8 bases and J 4 bases; nucleotides not matched to a gene: 16. Germline V gene lookup returns CDR1 LNHDA and CDR2 SQIVND (reference sequence). The length of the CDR3 is 16 residues. CDR3 bases: TGTGCCAGTGGGCCCTCTACAGGGACAGGAAAATACGAGCAGTACTTC. The encoded protein is CASGPSTGTGKYEQYF.

This clonotype occurred many times. The rearrangement links TRBV19 to TRBJ1-2; D possibly corresponds to TRBD1 (6 bases). V was clipped by 7 bases and J by 5 bases, with 17 bases between them. This CDR3 spans 14 amino acids. Per germline, CDR1 LNHDA and CDR2 SQIVND (reference sequence). The CDR3 nucleotides are TGTGCCAGTACTCCTCGGGGGGCCACTTATGGCTACACCTTC. It codes for CASTPRGATYGYTF.

J is TRBJ2-6 and V is TRBV7-9; TRBD1 matches at 12 bases. The CDR3 consists of 20 residues. The germline gives CDR1 SEHNR, CDR2 FQNEAQ (reference sequence). V gave up 10 bases and J gave up 4 bases; unmatched junction bases: 20. CDR3 sequence (DNA): TGTGCCACCGAAATCCTCGATCCGGGACAGGGGGCGCCCGGGGCCAACGTCCTGACTTTC. It encodes CATEILDPGQGAPGANVLTF.

The genes are TRBV28 and TRBJ2-7; 10 bases fit TRBD1. Per germline, CDR1 MDHEN and CDR2 SYDVKM. The CDR3 has 18 amino acids. J was trimmed by 6 bases and V by 4 bases; bases with no gene match: 18. CDR3 DNA sequence: TGTGCCAGCAGTTACCGACCCCTGGGACAGGGGACGCCGCGCGAGCAGTACTTC. As protein: CASSYRPLGQGTPREQYF.

For this clonotype: A read error may be the cause here, since a much bigger clone is one base away. The chain recombines TRBV6-2 or TRBV6-3 with TRBJ1-1, with 7 bases identical to TRBD1. The CDR3 loop spans 16 amino acids. Germline values: CDR1 MNHEY, CDR2 SVGEGT. V gave up 3 bases and J gave up 0 bases; unmatched junction bases: 7. CDR3 region: CASSYRQGGMNTEAFF. CDR3 DNA: TGTGCCAGCAGTTATCGGCAGGGGGGTATGAACACTGAAGCTTTCTTT.

The genes are TRBV28 and TRBJ1-4; D is possibly TRBD1 (5 bases). Germline V gene data show CDR1 as MDHEN and CDR2 as SYDVKM. V was shortened by 5 bases and J by 5 bases, with 15 bases between the two germline ends. This CDR3 is built from 15 residues. CDR3 residues: CASSDTPGLNEKLFF. CDR3 DNA: TGTGCCAGCAGTGATACTCCGGGACTGAATGAAAAACTGTTTTTT. The full variable domain, in which reference TRBV28 and TRBJ1-4 provide the parts outside the CDR3, is DVKVTQSSRYLVKRTGEKVFLECVQDMDHENMFWYRQDPGLGLRLIYFSYDVKMKEKGDIPEGYSVSREKKERFSLILESASTNQTSMYLCASSDTPGLNEKLFFGSGTQLSVL.

The sample holds many counts of this clonotype. The chain uses TRBV30 and TRBJ2-3; 11 bases align to TRBD2. Germline V gene data show CDR1 as GTSNPN and CDR2 as SVGIG (reference sequence). J lost 2 bases, V lost 8 bases, and 6 bases had no gene match. CDR3 size: 14 residues. CDR3 loop: CALGLAGLTDTQYF. The CDR3 DNA is TGTGCCCTTGGACTAGCGGGTCTCACAGATACGCAGTATTTT.

There are many counts of this clonotype. The chain couples TRBV6-2 or TRBV6-3 to TRBJ2-1; tentatively, D is TRBD2 (5 bases). The J call is uncertain, as TRBJ2-5 better fits the DNA end. The CDR3 runs 15 residues. Germline loops: CDR1 MNHEY, CDR2 SVGEGT. This CDR3 reads CASSYSVGATETQYF. DNA for the CDR3: TGTGCCAGCAGTTACTCAGTGGGAGCGACAGAGACCCAGTACTTC.

In this sample, this clonotype turned up many times. The J gene is TRBJ1-5, the V gene TRBV15; 7 nucleotides line up with TRBD1. The CDR3 sequence is 14 residues long. Germline CDR1 is LNHNV and CDR2 is YYDKDF (reference sequence). V lost 4 bases to trimming and J lost 6 bases; unmatched junction nucleotides: 6. CDR3 DNA: TGTGCCACCAGCACCGACAGGGCCAGTCAGCCCCAGCATTTT. It codes for CATSTDRASQPQHF.

This clonotype was recorded many times. The gene calls are TRBV20-1 and TRBJ1-2; TRBD1 aligns across 8 bases. Germline V CDR1 and CDR2: DFQATT, SNEGSKA (reference sequence). The CDR3 has 13 residues. V shed 6 bases and J 6 bases; nucleotides not matched to a gene: 9. The CDR3 nucleotides read TGCAGTGCAGCCCCAGGGGGCTTAGATGGCTACACCTTC. Translating it yields CSAAPGGLDGYTF.

This clonotype was seen many times. The chain combines TRBV11-3 with TRBJ1-1; D unresolved. Germline V gene data show CDR1 as SGHNT and CDR2 as YENEEA. V lost 5 bases, J lost 4 bases, and 17 bases lay in between. This CDR3 region has 15 residues. The CDR3 is CASSETPWRVTEAFF. CDR3 DNA sequence: TGTGCCAGCAGCGAAACGCCCTGGCGAGTCACTGAAGCTTTCTTT.

This clonotype was detected many times. The chain combines TRBV28 with TRBJ2-7, with TRBD2 matching over 8 bases. The junction had 6 bases not matched to a gene; V was cut back by 6 bases and J by 2 bases. This CDR3 is 14 amino acids long. Germline CDR1 and CDR2: MDHEN and SYDVKM. The CDR3 nucleotides are TGTGCCAGCAGGGACGGGACTAGGACCTACGAGCAGTACTTC. Its protein product is CASRDGTRTYEQYF. The full variable domain, in which reference TRBV28 and TRBJ2-7 provide the parts outside the CDR3, is DVKVTQSSRYLVKRTGEKVFLECVQDMDHENMFWYRQDPGLGLRLIYFSYDVKMKEKGDIPEGYSVSREKKERFSLILESASTNQTSMYLCASRDGTRTYEQYFGPGTRLTVT.

This clonotype appeared many times. The genes are TRBV7-8 and TRBJ2-2, with TRBD2 matching 7 bases. The CDR3 runs to 16 residues. Germline loops: CDR1 SGHVS, CDR2 FQNEAQ. V was clipped by 5 bases and J by 1 base; unmatched bases: 7. As DNA, the CDR3 is TGTGCCAGCAGCCGCTCCGGCGGGAGGAACACCGGGGAGCTGTTTTTT. Translated: CASSRSGGRNTGELFF.

This clonotype was counted ten times or more. The V call is TRBV5-1, the J call TRBJ1-1; 7 bases line up with TRBD1. The trim removed 4 bases at V and 5 bases at J, leaving 11 bases unmatched. Germline V lookup: CDR1 SGHRS, CDR2 YFSETQ. The CDR3 length is 15 residues. CDR3 coding DNA: TGCGCCAGCAGCAGAAGACAGGGTGGGATGACTGAAGCTTTCTTT. Residues: CASSRRQGGMTEAFF.

The chain couples TRBV7-6 to TRBJ1-1; D is uncertain. The germline V gene has CDR1 SGHVS and CDR2 FNYEAQ. The germline V and J ends were trimmed by 4 bases and 5 bases, with 20 bases remaining between them. CDR3 length: 16 amino acids. CDR3 region: CASSSAVTGSGTEAFF. CDR3 nucleotides: TGTGCCAGCAGCTCCGCAGTTACGGGGTCGGGGACTGAAGCTTTCTTT.

This clonotype has ten or more counts. V is TRBV5-1 and J is TRBJ2-3; D unclear. Trimming took off 2 bases at V and 6 bases at J, with 4 bases between the two ends. The CDR3 loop spans 11 amino acids. Germline-derived CDR1 and CDR2 are SGHRS and YFSETQ. CDR3 coding DNA: TGCGCCAGCAGCTTTAGGGATACGCAGTATTTT. Translating gives CASSFRDTQYF.

The table lists this clonotype with a few counts. The V gene is TRBV20-1, the J gene TRBJ2-7, with 9 bases fitting TRBD1. V was clipped by 6 bases and J by 3 bases; unmatched bases: 9. CDR1 is DFQATT, CDR2 SNEGSKA, per germline (reference sequence). This CDR3 contains 14 residues. The CDR3 here is CSARKTGGSYEQYF. The CDR3 DNA is TGCAGTGCGAGAAAGACAGGGGGAAGCTACGAGCAGTACTTC.

This clonotype was counted many times. The V gene is TRBV12-3 or TRBV12-4, the J gene TRBJ1-5, with TRBD1 as a possible D gene (5 bases). The CDR3 has 15 amino acids. V lost 6 bases, J lost 5 bases, and 17 bases lay in between. The CDR3 is CASSARWGEDQPQHF. CDR3 in DNA: TGTGCCAGCAGCGCCCGTTGGGGGGAGGATCAGCCCCAGCATTTT.

The sample holds many counts of this clonotype. The V and J genes are TRBV3-1 and TRBJ1-5; 11 bases match TRBD1. The CDR3 has 18 residues. The V and J ends lost 0 bases and 6 bases, in that order; junction bases with no gene match: 10. Germline V gives CDR1 LGHDT, CDR2 YNNKEL (reference sequence). CDR3 sequence reads: CASSQDPGTGGVFQPQHF. CDR3 in DNA: TGTGCCAGCAGCCAAGACCCCGGGACAGGGGGTGTTTTTCAGCCCCAGCATTTT.

This clonotype was recorded a few times. This chain connects TRBV29-1 to TRBJ2-1; TRBD1 might be the D (6 bases). The germline V gene has CDR1 SQVTM and CDR2 ANQGSEA. This CDR3 is built from 13 residues. The V end lost 7 bases, the J end lost 8 bases, and 18 bases lay between the germline ends. CDR3 nucleotides: TGCAGCGCCACTATACAGGGTAACCATGAGCAGTTCTTC. It specifies CSATIQGNHEQFF.

This clonotype has ten or more counts. The rearrangement uses TRBV5-4 and TRBJ2-5; 12 bases line up with TRBD2. Unmatched junction bases numbered 3, after V lost 6 bases and J lost 0 bases. Germline CDR1 SGHNT, CDR2 YYREEE (reference sequence). CDR3 length: 15 residues. The CDR3 reads CASNLAGGYQETQYF. The CDR3 nucleotides are TGTGCCAGCAACCTAGCGGGGGGGTACCAAGAGACCCAGTACTTC.

This clonotype was picked up many times. The CDR3 reads CASSPTRTGDWEQYF. CDR3 bases: TGTGCCAGCAGTCCCACCCGGACAGGGGATTGGGAGCAGTACTTC. V is TRBV28 and J is TRBJ2-7; 9 bases agree with TRBD1. CDR3 length: 15 residues. CDR1 MDHEN and CDR2 SYDVKM come from the germline V gene. The trim removed 5 bases at V and 7 bases at J, leaving 12 bases unmatched.

This clonotype was observed at least ten times. This chain connects TRBV18 to TRBJ1-2; no reliable D call. V was pared by 8 bases and J by 8 bases, with 15 bases between. The germline V gene has CDR1 KGHSH and CDR2 LQKENI. CDR3 length: 12 amino acids. The CDR3 DNA sequence: TGTGCCAGCCGCGATTCGTCGCAAGGCTACACCTTC. Encoded protein: CASRDSSQGYTF. The whole variable domain, remainder taken from reference TRBV18 and TRBJ1-2, is NAGVMQNPRHLVRRRGQEARLRCSPMKGHSHVYWYRQLPEEGLKFMVYLQKENIIDESGMPKERFSAEFPKEGPSILRIQQVVRGDSAAYFCASRDSSQGYTFGSGTRLTVV.

J is TRBJ1-4 and V is TRBV12-3 or TRBV12-4; D unclear. CDR3 length: 12 residues. Between the trimmed V and J ends, which lost 5 bases and 10 bases, there was a span of 11 bases. DNA for the CDR3: TGTGCCAGCAGTCTGACGACGGGAAAACTGTTTTTT. Translated, it gives CASSLTTGKLFF.

This clonotype was counted many times. At one end the junction does not follow the germline gene, possibly because of a read error. The chain is built from TRBV7-2 and TRBJ2-7; perhaps TRBD2 as D (5 bases). This CDR3 comprises 14 residues. Germline V gives CDR1 SGHTA, CDR2 FQGNSA. CDR3 sequence: CASSPPASSHEQYF. CDR3 DNA sequence: TGTGCCAGCAGCCCCCCGGCTAGCTCCCACGAGCAGTACTTC.

This clonotype was detected only a few times. This chain links TRBV2 with TRBJ2-5; D ambiguous. Trimming took off 3 bases at V and 5 bases at J, with 4 bases between the two ends. This CDR3 is 11 amino acids long. Looked up from germline, CDR1 is SNHLY and CDR2 is FYNNEI. CDR3 in amino acids: CASSEIETQYF. Here the CDR3 DNA reads TGTGCCAGCAGTGAGATTGAGACCCAGTACTTC.

This clonotype was seen more than once but under ten times. The chain couples TRBV4-3 to TRBJ1-3, with 8 bases identical to TRBD1. CDR3 length: 13 amino acids. Germline loops: CDR1 LGHNA, CDR2 YSLEER. With 8 bases clipped from V and 2 bases from J, the junction kept 2 bases outside the gene matches. In nucleotides, the CDR3 is TGCGCCAGCGCAGGGGGCGCTGGAAACACCATATATTTT. Translated: CASAGGAGNTIYF.

This clonotype was counted ten times or more. The V call is TRBV6-9, the J call TRBJ1-4; weak D call: TRBD1 (5 bases). Germline V CDR1 and CDR2: MNHGY, SVAAGI. The CDR3 is 14 amino acids. Trimming took off 3 bases at V and 4 bases at J, with 9 bases between the two ends. CDR3 in amino acids: CASSYQGVNEKLFF. The CDR3 DNA follows: TGTGCCAGCAGTTACCAGGGTGTTAATGAAAAACTGTTTTTT.

This clonotype showed up many times. The chain couples TRBV7-2 to TRBJ2-3; D remains unclear. The CDR3 is 15 residues long. The germline gives CDR1 SGHTA, CDR2 FQGNSA. Trimming removed 3 bases at V and 1 base at J, with 11 bases between. The CDR3 loop is CASSFSSLGTDTQYF. CDR3 bases: TGTGCCAGCAGCTTTAGCAGCCTAGGCACAGATACGCAGTATTTT. Filled out from reference TRBV7-2 and TRBJ2-3, the complete variable domain reads GAGVSQSPSNKVTEKGKDVELRCDPISGHTALYWYRQSLGQGLEFLIYFQGNSAPDKSGLPSDRFSAERTGGSVSTLTIQRTQQEDSAVYLCASSFSSLGTDTQYFGPGTRLTVL.

With regard to this clonotype: Being one base from a much bigger clone, this may be a read error. This CDR3 is missing its conserved last phenylalanine or tryptophan, likely due to a read error. V usage is TRBV6-2 or TRBV6-3 and J usage is TRBJ2-5; tentatively, D is TRBD2 (7 bases). The CDR3 is made up of 14 amino acids. The germline V gene has CDR1 MNHEY and CDR2 SVGEGT. The V and J ends lost 5 bases and 4 bases respectively, with 14 bases between them. The CDR3 bases are TGTGCCAGCAGTCCAAGGGGGGGGGGAGAGACCCAGTACTCC. It translates to CASSPRGGGETQYS.